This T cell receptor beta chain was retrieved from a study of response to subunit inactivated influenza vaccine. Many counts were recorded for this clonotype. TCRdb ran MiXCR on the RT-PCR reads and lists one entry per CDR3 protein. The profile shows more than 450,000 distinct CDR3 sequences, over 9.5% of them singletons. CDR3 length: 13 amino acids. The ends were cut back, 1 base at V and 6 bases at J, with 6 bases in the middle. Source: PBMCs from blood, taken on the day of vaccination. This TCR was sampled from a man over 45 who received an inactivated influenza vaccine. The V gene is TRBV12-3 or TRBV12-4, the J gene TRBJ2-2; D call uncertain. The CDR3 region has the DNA TGTGCCAGCAGTTTAGGTTGGGCCGGGGAGCTGTTTTTT. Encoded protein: CASSLGWAGELFF.